These T cell receptor beta chains were read from a single sample in a study of blood T cell repertoires in COVID-19. Generated by immunoSEQ multiplex PCR, the TCRdb table keeps only in-frame clones and is missing some. The sample contains 200,000 to 300,000 clones, roughly 84% of which appear only once. Sample: peripheral blood. These receptor sequences come from a woman aged 40 to 50 who had recovered from COVID-19. Both conserved end residues are part of each CDR3. A D gene is named only where the DNA matches it firmly. Where a row states a size, it is once, few, many or the class of an expanded clone; other rows omit it.

v_call: TRBV5-1
j_call: TRBJ2-5
d_call: TRBD1
clone_size: -
cdr3_aa: CASSLTGGAGETQYF
cdr3_nt: TGCGCCAGCAGCTTGACAGGGGGCGCAGGAGAGACCCAGTACTTC

v_call: TRBV9
j_call: TRBJ1-3
d_call: TRBD1
clone_size: -
cdr3_aa: CASSQTGHSGNTIYF
cdr3_nt: TGTGCCAGCAGCCAGACAGGGCACTCTGGAAACACCATATATTTT

v_call: TRBV28
j_call: TRBJ1-5
d_call: -
clone_size: -
cdr3_aa: CASSWTAGDQHF
cdr3_nt: TGTGCCAGCAGTTGGACAGCAGGAGACCAGCATTTT

v_call: TRBV5-6
j_call: TRBJ1-5
d_call: TRBD1
clone_size: few
cdr3_aa: CASSLGQGTQPQHF
cdr3_nt: TGTGCCAGCAGCTTGGGACAGGGGACTCAGCCCCAGCATTTT

v_call: TRBV7-9
j_call: TRBJ1-1
d_call: TRBD1
clone_size: -
cdr3_aa: CASSPRTGVTEAFF
cdr3_nt: TGTGCCAGCAGCCCCCGGACAGGGGTCACTGAAGCTTTCTTT

v_call: TRBV5-1
j_call: TRBJ1-1
d_call: -
clone_size: -
cdr3_aa: CASRLAGDTEAFF
cdr3_nt: TGCGCCAGCAGGCTGGCAGGGGACACTGAAGCTTTCTTT

v_call: TRBV5-1
j_call: TRBJ1-6
d_call: TRBD1
clone_size: few
cdr3_aa: CASSLDTGVSPLHF
cdr3_nt: TGCGCCAGCAGCTTGGACACAGGGGTGTCACCCCTCCACTTT

v_call: TRBV19
j_call: TRBJ1-2
d_call: -
clone_size: -
cdr3_aa: CASRVTRSAGYTF
cdr3_nt: TGTGCCAGTAGGGTAACAAGGAGCGCTGGCTACACCTTC

v_call: TRBV6-5
j_call: TRBJ1-1
d_call: -
clone_size: -
cdr3_aa: CASIPGGGTEAFF
cdr3_nt: TGTGCCAGCATCCCGGGGGGAGGGACTGAAGCTTTCTTT

v_call: TRBV24-1
j_call: TRBJ2-1
d_call: -
clone_size: -
cdr3_aa: CATSDPTGGRISSYNEQFF
cdr3_nt: TGTGCCACCAGTGATCCAACTGGAGGACGAATCAGCTCCTACAATGAGCAGTTCTTC

v_call: TRBV11-2
j_call: TRBJ1-1
d_call: TRBD1
clone_size: -
cdr3_aa: CASSVGGRNTEAFF
cdr3_nt: TGTGCCAGCAGCGTAGGGGGCCGGAACACTGAAGCTTTCTTT

v_call: TRBV6-1
j_call: TRBJ1-5
d_call: -
clone_size: -
cdr3_aa: CASSEAGGGSRQPQHF
cdr3_nt: TGTGCCAGCAGTGAAGCCGGGGGGGGGTCCCGTCAGCCCCAGCATTTT

v_call: TRBV7-2
j_call: TRBJ2-1
d_call: -
clone_size: -
cdr3_aa: CASRPPGGYNEQFF
cdr3_nt: TGTGCCAGCAGACCCCCCGGGGGATACAATGAGCAGTTCTTC

v_call: TRBV9
j_call: TRBJ1-2
d_call: TRBD1
clone_size: -
cdr3_aa: CASSVEGDRLVGGYTF
cdr3_nt: TGTGCCAGCAGCGTAGAAGGGGACAGGCTTGTAGGTGGCTACACCTTC